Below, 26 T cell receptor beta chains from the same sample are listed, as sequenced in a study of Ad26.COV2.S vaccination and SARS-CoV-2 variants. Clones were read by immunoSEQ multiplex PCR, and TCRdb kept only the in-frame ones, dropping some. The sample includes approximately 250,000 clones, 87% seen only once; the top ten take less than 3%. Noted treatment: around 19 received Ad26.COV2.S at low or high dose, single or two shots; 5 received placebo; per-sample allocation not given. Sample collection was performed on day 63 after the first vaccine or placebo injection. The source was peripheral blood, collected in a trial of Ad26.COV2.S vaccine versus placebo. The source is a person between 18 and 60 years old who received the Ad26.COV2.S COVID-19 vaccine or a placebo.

CDR3 nucleotide sequence: TGTGCCAGCAGCCAACCGGGGACCGTCTATGGCTACACCTTC. Protein product: CASSQPGTVYGYTF. The chain has TRBV3-1 (or the pseudogene TRBV3-2) and TRBJ1-2; D may be TRBD1 (5 bases). The CDR3 totals 14 residues. Germline V gene data show CDR1 as LGHDT and CDR2 as YNNKEL (reference sequence). The V gene lost 2 bases and the J gene lost 4 bases, with 11 bases spanning the gap.

Here the CDR3 reads CSAGRGHEQFF. In nucleotides, the CDR3 is TGCAGTGCCGGGCGGGGGCATGAGCAGTTCTTC. The rearrangement uses TRBV20-1 and TRBJ2-1; a weak D match, TRBD2 (7 bases). Deletions cut 6 bases from V and 8 bases from J, with 11 bases between. Germline CDR1 reads DFQATT; CDR2 reads SNEGSKA (reference sequence). This CDR3 region has 11 residues.

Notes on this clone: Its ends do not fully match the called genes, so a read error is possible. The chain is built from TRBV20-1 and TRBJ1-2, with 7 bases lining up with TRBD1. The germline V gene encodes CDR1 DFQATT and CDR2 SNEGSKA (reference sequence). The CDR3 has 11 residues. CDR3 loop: CSAFRQGGSEF. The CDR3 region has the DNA TGCAGTGCTTTCAGACAGGGAGGGTCGGAATTC.

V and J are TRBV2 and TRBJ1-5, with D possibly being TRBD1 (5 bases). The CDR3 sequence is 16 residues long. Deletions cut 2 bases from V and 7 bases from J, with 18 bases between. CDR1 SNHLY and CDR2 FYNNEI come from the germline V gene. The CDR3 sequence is CASSEPTRGLGQPQHF. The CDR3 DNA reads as TGTGCCAGCAGTGAACCCACGAGGGGTCTCGGCCAGCCCCAGCATTTT.

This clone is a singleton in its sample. The DNA for the CDR3 is TGTGCCAGCTCACCACCCCCCCGCCAGAGCCAGCCCCAGCATTTT. Its translation: CASSPPPRQSQPQHF. V usage is TRBV18 and J usage is TRBJ1-5; the D is unclear. The CDR3 totals 15 residues. The V end lost 0 bases, the J end lost 7 bases, and 13 bases lay between the germline ends. CDR1 is KGHSH and CDR2 is LQKENI in the germline V gene.

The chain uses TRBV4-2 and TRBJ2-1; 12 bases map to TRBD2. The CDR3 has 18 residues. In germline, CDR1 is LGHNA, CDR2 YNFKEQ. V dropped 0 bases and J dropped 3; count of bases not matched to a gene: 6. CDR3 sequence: CASSQEPSGGAGYNEQFF. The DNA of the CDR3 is TGTGCCAGCAGCCAAGAACCTAGCGGGGGGGCGGGCTACAATGAGCAGTTCTTC.

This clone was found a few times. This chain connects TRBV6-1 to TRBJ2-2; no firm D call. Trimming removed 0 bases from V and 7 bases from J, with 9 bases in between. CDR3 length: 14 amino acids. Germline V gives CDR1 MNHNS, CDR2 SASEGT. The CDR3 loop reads CASSEAPLLGELFF. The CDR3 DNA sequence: TGTGCCAGCAGTGAAGCGCCACTACTCGGGGAGCTGTTTTTT.

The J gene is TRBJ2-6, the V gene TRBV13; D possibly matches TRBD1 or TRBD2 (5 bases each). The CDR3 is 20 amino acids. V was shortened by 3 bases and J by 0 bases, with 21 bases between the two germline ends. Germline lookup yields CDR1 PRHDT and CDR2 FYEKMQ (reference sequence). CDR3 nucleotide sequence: TGTGCCAGCAGCTTTAGGGGAGCGCGCGACAGAAGCTCTGGGGCCAACGTCCTGACTTTC. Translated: CASSFRGARDRSSGANVLTF. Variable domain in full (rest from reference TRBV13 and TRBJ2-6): AAGVIQSPRHLIKEKRETATLKCYPIPRHDTVYWYQQGPGQDPQFLISFYEKMQSDKGSIPDRFSAQQFSDYHSELNMSSLELGDSALYFCASSFRGARDRSSGANVLTFGAGSRLTVL.

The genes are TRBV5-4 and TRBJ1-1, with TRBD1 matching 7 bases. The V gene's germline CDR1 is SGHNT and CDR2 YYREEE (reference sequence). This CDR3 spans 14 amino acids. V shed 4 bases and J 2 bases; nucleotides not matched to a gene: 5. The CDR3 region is CASSKGQRNTEAFF. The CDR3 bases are TGTGCCAGCAGCAAGGGACAGCGCAACACTGAAGCTTTCTTT.

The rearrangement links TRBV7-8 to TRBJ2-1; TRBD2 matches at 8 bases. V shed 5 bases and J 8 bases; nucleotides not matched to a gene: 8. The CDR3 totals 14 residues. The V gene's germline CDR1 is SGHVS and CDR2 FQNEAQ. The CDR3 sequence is CASSPFVAGHEQFF. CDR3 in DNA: TGTGCCAGCAGCCCCTTTGTAGCGGGACATGAGCAGTTCTTC.

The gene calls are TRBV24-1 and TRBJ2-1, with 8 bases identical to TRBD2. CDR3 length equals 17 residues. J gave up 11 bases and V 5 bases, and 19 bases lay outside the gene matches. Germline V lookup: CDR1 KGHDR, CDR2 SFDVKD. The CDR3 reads CATSAPNGRARSNQQFF. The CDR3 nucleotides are TGTGCCACCAGTGCCCCTAACGGGAGGGCCAGGTCGAATCAGCAGTTCTTC.

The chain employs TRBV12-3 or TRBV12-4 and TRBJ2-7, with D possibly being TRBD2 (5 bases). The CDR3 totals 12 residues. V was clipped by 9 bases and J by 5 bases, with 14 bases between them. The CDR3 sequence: CASSDYSDEQYF. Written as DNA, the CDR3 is TGTGCCAGTTCTGACTACTCGGACGAGCAGTACTTC.

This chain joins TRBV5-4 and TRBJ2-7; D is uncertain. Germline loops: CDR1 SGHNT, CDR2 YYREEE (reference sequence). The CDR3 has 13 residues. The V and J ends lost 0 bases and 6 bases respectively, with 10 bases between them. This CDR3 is CASSLEGWGEQYV. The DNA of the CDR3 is TGTGCCAGCAGCTTGGAGGGTTGGGGCGAGCAGTACGTC.

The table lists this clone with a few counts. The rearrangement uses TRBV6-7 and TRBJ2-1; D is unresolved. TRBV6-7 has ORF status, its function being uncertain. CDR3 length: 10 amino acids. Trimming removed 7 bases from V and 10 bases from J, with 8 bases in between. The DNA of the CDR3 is TGTGCCAGCATAGTCGGGGAGCAGTTCTTC. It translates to CASIVGEQFF.

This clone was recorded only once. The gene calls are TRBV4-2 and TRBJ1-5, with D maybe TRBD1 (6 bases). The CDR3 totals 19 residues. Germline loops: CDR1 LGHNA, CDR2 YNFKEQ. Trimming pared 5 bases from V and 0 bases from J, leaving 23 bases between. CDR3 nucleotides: TGTGCCAGCAGCTCCCCGTCCACCGCAGGACAGTATAGCAATCAGCCCCAGCATTTT. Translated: CASSSPSTAGQYSNQPQHF.

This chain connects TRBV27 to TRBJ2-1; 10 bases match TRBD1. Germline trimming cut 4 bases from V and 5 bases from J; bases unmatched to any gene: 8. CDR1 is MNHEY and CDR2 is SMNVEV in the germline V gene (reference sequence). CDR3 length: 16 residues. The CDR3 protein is CASSYLGTGEDNEQFF. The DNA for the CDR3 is TGTGCCAGCAGTTACCTAGGGACAGGGGAGGACAATGAGCAGTTCTTC.

The CDR3 sequence: CASWTGYNEQFF. Here the CDR3 DNA reads TGTGCCAGCTGGACAGGGTACAATGAGCAGTTCTTC. This chain connects TRBV6-6 to TRBJ2-1, with 8 bases aligning to TRBD1. From germline, CDR1 is MNHNY and CDR2 SVGAGI (reference sequence). Trimming at V came to 8 bases and at J to 4 bases, leaving 1 base not matched to a gene. The CDR3 is 12 residues long.

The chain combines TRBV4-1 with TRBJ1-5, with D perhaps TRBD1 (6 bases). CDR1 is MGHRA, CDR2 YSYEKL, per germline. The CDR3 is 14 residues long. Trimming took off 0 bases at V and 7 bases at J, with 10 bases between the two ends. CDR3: CASSQDWGAQPQHF. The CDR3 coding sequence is TGCGCCAGCAGCCAAGATTGGGGGGCCCAGCCCCAGCATTTT.

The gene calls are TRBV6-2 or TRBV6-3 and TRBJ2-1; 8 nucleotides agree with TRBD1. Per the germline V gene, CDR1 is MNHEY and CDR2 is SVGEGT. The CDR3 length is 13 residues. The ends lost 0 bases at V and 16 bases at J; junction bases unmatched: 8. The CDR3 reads CASSYSISGQGFF. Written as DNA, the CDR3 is TGTGCCAGCAGTTACTCGATTAGTGGACAGGGCTTCTTC.

As DNA, the CDR3 is TGTGCCAGCAGCTTGACAGGGACTCAACTTTCACCCCTCCACTTT. This codes for CASSLTGTQLSPLHF. This chain connects TRBV5-4 to TRBJ1-6; D perhaps matches TRBD1 (6 bases). Trimming left V 1 base short and J 9 bases short, with 14 bases between. The CDR3 length is 15 residues. Germline values: CDR1 SGHNT, CDR2 YYREEE (reference sequence).

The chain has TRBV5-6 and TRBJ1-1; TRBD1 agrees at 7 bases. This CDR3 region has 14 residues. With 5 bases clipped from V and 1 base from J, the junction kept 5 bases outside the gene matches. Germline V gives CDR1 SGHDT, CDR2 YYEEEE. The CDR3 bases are TGTGCCAGCAGGCGCAGGGGGGGGAACACTGAAGCTTTCTTT. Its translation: CASRRRGGNTEAFF. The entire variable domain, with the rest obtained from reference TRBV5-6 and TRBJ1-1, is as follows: DAGVTQSPTHLIKTRGQQVTLRCSPKSGHDTVSWYQQALGQGPQFIFQYYEEEERQRGNFPDRFSGHQFPNYSSELNVNALLLGDSALYLCASRRRGGNTEAFFGQGTRLTVV.

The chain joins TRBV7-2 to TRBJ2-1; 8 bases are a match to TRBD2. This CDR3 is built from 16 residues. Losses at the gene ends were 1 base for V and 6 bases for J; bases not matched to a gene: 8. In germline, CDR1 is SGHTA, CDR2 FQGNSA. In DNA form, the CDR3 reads TGTGCCAGCAGCTTAGGCCCTCCTACTAGCGGCAATGAGCAGTTCTTC. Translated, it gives CASSLGPPTSGNEQFF.

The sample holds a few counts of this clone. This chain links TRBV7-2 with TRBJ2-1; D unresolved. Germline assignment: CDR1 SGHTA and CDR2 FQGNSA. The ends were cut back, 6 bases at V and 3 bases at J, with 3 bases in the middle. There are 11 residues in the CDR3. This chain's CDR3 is CASRYYNEQFF. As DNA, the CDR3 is TGTGCCAGCAGGTACTACAATGAGCAGTTCTTC.

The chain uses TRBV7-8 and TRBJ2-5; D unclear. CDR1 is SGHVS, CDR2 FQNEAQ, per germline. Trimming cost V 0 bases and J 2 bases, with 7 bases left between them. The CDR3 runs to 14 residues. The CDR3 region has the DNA TGTGCCAGCAGCTTAGCGCTGGGGCAAGAGACCCAGTACTTC. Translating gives CASSLALGQETQYF.

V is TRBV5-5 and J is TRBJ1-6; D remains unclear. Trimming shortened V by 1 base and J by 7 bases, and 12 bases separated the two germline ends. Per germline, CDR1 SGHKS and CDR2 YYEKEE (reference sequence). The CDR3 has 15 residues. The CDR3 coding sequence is TGTGCCAGCAGCTTGAGTAACTCCGGGAATTCACCCCTCCACTTT. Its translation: CASSLSNSGNSPLHF.

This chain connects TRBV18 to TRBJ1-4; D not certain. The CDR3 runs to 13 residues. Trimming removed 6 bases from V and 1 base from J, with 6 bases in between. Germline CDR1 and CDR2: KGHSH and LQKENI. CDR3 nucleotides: TGTGCCAGCTCTGGAGGAACTAATGAAAAACTGTTTTTT. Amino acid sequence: CASSGGTNEKLFF.